This T cell receptor beta chain came from a study of T cells in Graves' hyperthyroidism and ophthalmopathy. Trimming pared 3 bases from V and 9 bases from J, leaving 12 bases between. The CDR3 covers 12 residues. Germline V gene data show CDR1 as PRHDT and CDR2 as FYEKMQ (reference sequence). Regarding this clonotype: What it binds is not known.

Exclusion followed for patients with uncontrolled infection, other autoimmune disease, pregnancy or lactation. Overall study findings and caveats: Blood shared most expanded thyroid clonotypes above 0.001.

Amplified TCR beta CDR3 regions derived from RNA transcripts. With the HTBI primer set, the TCR CDR3 went through a first round of RT-PCR. TCRdb processed the multiplex PCR reads anew with MiXCR; each CDR3 protein has one entry. The data show 550,000 to 800,000 distinct CDR3 sequences, roughly 17% seen once. The V gene is TRBV13, the J gene TRBJ2-7; D may match TRBD1 or TRBD2 (5 bases each). The clonotype was recovered from a man younger than 30 with Graves' hyperthyroidism. Input material: blood. The CDR3 DNA reads as TGTGCCAGCAGCTTCAGAGGGGAATTGCAGTACTTC. Residues: CASSFRGELQYF.